Presented here are 10 T cell receptor beta chains from one specimen sequenced in a study of blood T cell repertoires in COVID-19. Sequenced by immunoSEQ multiplex PCR; TCRdb stores in-frame clones only, minus some. The sample lists 150,000 to 200,000 clones; roughly three quarters were seen once. Input material: peripheral blood. Receptor source: a man between 60 and 75 years old with active or convalescent COVID-19.

The V and J genes are TRBV28 and TRBJ2-7; TRBD1 might be the D (6 bases). This CDR3 has 17 amino acids. V was cut by 3 bases and J by 0 bases, with 18 bases left in between. Germline assignment: CDR1 MDHEN and CDR2 SYDVKM. The CDR3 is CASSLATTGSRSYEQYF. DNA for the CDR3: TGTGCCAGCAGTTTGGCTACTACAGGGTCACGCTCCTACGAGCAGTACTTC.

The chain carries TRBV5-1 and TRBJ2-5; 10 bases are a match to TRBD2. The V segment lost 2 bases and the J segment 4 bases; nucleotides outside the gene matches: 8. Germline values: CDR1 SGHRS, CDR2 YFSETQ. The CDR3 totals 16 residues. The CDR3 region has the DNA TGCGCCAGCAGCTTATTGCGGACTAGCGGTAGAGAGACCCAGTACTTC. Translation: CASSLLRTSGRETQYF.

The chain combines TRBV3-1 (or the pseudogene TRBV3-2) with TRBJ2-1, with a weak D call TRBD2 (5 bases). The CDR3 is 12 residues long. Between the trimmed V and J ends, which lost 3 bases and 8 bases, there was a span of 8 bases. Germline assignment: CDR1 LGHDT and CDR2 YNNKEL (reference sequence). The CDR3 protein is CASSQGVDEQFF. In DNA, the CDR3 is TGTGCCAGCAGCCAGGGAGTGGATGAGCAGTTCTTC.

The chain is built from TRBV5-4 and TRBJ2-3, with D possibly TRBD2 on 6 matching bases. V was clipped by 5 bases and J by 0 bases, with 10 bases between them. The germline gives CDR1 SGHNT, CDR2 YYREEE (reference sequence). The CDR3 has 14 amino acids. The CDR3 nucleotides read TGTGCCAGCAGGGGAGGAACTAGCACAGATACGCAGTATTTT. This codes for CASRGGTSTDTQYF.

The chain combines TRBV6-6 with TRBJ2-7; 8 nucleotides agree with TRBD1. The CDR3 is 13 amino acids. Germline V gives CDR1 MNHNY, CDR2 SVGAGI (reference sequence). Trimming took 6 bases from V and 2 from J; bases not matched to a gene: 3. The CDR3 sequence: CASSRGPTYEQYF. The CDR3 bases are TGTGCCAGCAGCAGGGGGCCCACCTACGAGCAGTACTTC.

The chain carries TRBV9 and TRBJ2-6, with D possibly being TRBD1 (5 bases). Per germline, CDR1 SGDLS and CDR2 YYNGEE. The CDR3 length is 15 residues. Trimming shortened V by 4 bases and J by 4 bases, and 12 bases separated the two germline ends. CDR3 nucleotides: TGTGCCAGCAGCTATTTGGGGCTCGGGGCCAACGTCCTGACTTTC. Amino acids: CASSYLGLGANVLTF.

The rearrangement uses TRBV28 and TRBJ2-7; no clear D. This CDR3 has 12 amino acids. The V end lost 10 bases, the J end lost 1 base, and 11 bases lay between the germline ends. Germline V gene data show CDR1 as MDHEN and CDR2 as SYDVKM. The CDR3 reads CATQRGSYEQYF. The CDR3 DNA reads as TGTGCCACCCAGAGAGGATCCTACGAGCAGTACTTC.

This clone was counted only a few times. V usage is TRBV21-1 and J usage is TRBJ2-3; the table's D call of TRBD1 was not tested on the DNA. TRBV21-1 is deemed a pseudogene. The CDR3 length is 17 residues. The CDR3, as DNA: TGTGCCAGCAGCAAACCTCCTGACAGGGGAGTGACGGATACGCAGTATTTT. This gives the protein CASSKPPDRGVTDTQYF.

This chain links TRBV5-1 with TRBJ1-3, with 11 bases aligning to TRBD1. After removal of 0 bases from V and 4 bases from J, the junction contained 9 bases not matched to a gene. CDR1 and CDR2 (germline): SGHRS, YFSETQ. The CDR3 is made up of 18 amino acids. The CDR3 region has the DNA TGCGCCAGCAGCTTGGCCGGGACAGGGGGTGCCGGGGGAAACACCATATATTTT. Residues: CASSLAGTGGAGGNTIYF.

This chain uses TRBV6-4 with TRBJ2-1; maybe TRBD1 (5 bases). The CDR3 extends over 15 amino acids. Trimming stripped 4 bases from V and 9 bases from J, with 19 bases between. Germline CDR1 reads MRHNA; CDR2 reads SNTAGT. The CDR3 DNA reads TGTGCCAGCAGTGCAAAGGGGCGCTCAGCAAGTGAGCAGTTCTTC. It is translated as CASSAKGRSASEQFF.